This is a list of T cell receptor beta chains from one sample in a study of blood T cell repertoires in COVID-19. Sequenced by immunoSEQ multiplex PCR; TCRdb stores in-frame clones only, minus some. The sample includes 150,000 to 160,000 clones, around 78% of them seen just once. Sequencing input: peripheral blood. These receptors originate from a man older than 75 with acute or convalescent COVID-19. Each CDR3 is given with its conserved first and last residue. The D gene is left open where the match is weak. Part of the rows lack a size; the others show once, few, many or a class for expanded clones.

d_call	v_call	clone_size	j_call	cdr3_aa	cdr3_nt
TRBD1	TRBV5-1	.	TRBJ2-6	CASSRNQQGAGANVLTF	TGCGCCAGCAGTCGGAACCAACAGGGGGCTGGGGCCAACGTCCTGACTTTC
.	TRBV4-2	.	TRBJ1-5	CASSQEVGQGIQPQHF	TGTGCCAGCAGCCAAGAAGTAGGTCAGGGGATACAGCCCCAGCATTTT
.	TRBV28	.	TRBJ1-3	CATRRLTTIYF	TGTGCCACCAGGCGGTTGACGACCATATATTTT
.	TRBV10-3	.	TRBJ2-3	CAITPEAANTQYF	TGTGCCATCACTCCTGAGGCCGCAAATACGCAGTATTTT
.	TRBV3-1/TRBV3-2	.	TRBJ1-1	CASSQSGATEAFF	TGTGCCAGCAGCCAATCAGGGGCCACTGAAGCTTTCTTT
.	TRBV13	.	TRBJ2-3	CASSRDSTDTQYF	TGTGCCAGCAGCCGGGACTCCACAGATACGCAGTATTTT
TRBD2	TRBV5-4	.	TRBJ2-3	CASSSGTSGGAGTDTQYF	TGTGCCAGCAGCTCCGGGACTAGCGGGGGGGCGGGCACAGATACGCAGTATTTT
.	TRBV11-3	.	TRBJ2-1	CAIETGSYNEQFF	TGTGCCATTGAGACTGGGTCCTACAATGAGCAGTTCTTC
TRBD1	TRBV5-1	.	TRBJ1-6	CASSLAPPGQGNSPLHF	TGCGCCAGCAGCTTGGCTCCCCCGGGACAGGGGAATTCACCCCTCCACTTT
TRBD2	TRBV11-3	.	TRBJ2-1	CASSLGRTSGGAYEQFF	TGTGCCAGCAGCTTAGGTCGGACTAGCGGGGGGGCCTATGAGCAGTTCTTC
TRBD1	TRBV4-3	.	TRBJ1-4	CASSQANRGDGEKLFF	TGCGCCAGCAGCCAAGCTAACAGGGGTGATGGTGAAAAACTGTTTTTT
TRBD1	TRBV6-4	.	TRBJ1-6	CASEQGTYNSPLHF	TGTGCCAGCGAACAGGGGACCTATAATTCACCCCTCCACTTT
TRBD2	TRBV11-3	few	TRBJ2-5	CASSVPGGGTETQYF	TGTGCCAGCAGCGTCCCCGGGGGGGGAACGGAGACCCAGTACTTC
.	TRBV5-4	.	TRBJ1-5	CASSSDGGGSQPQHF	TGTGCCAGCAGCTCAGACGGGGGAGGGAGTCAGCCCCAGCATTTT
.	TRBV27	few	TRBJ1-5	CASKPSGTTNQPQHF	TGTGCCAGCAAACCTTCCGGGACAACAAATCAGCCCCAGCATTTT
.	TRBV5-1	once	TRBJ1-3	CASSFGLGNTIYF	TGCGCCAGCAGCTTCGGACTGGGAAACACCATATATTTT
TRBD1	TRBV2	.	TRBJ1-6	CASSVGTGGLALHF	TGTGCCAGCAGTGTGGGGACAGGGGGCTTGGCCCTCCACTTT
TRBD2	TRBV11-3	.	TRBJ2-1	CASSLVRGGTSIDEQFF	TGTGCCAGCAGCTTAGTACGGGGGGGGACTAGCATCGATGAGCAGTTCTTC
.	TRBV3-1/TRBV3-2	.	TRBJ2-5	CASSHPTAFQETQYF	TGTGCCAGCAGCCATCCGACAGCCTTCCAAGAGACCCAGTACTTC
.	TRBV6-1	.	TRBJ1-2	CASSDRAGTNYGYTF	TGTGCCAGCAGTGATAGGGCGGGAACTAACTATGGCTACACCTTC
.	TRBV18	.	TRBJ1-1	CASSLKESRENTEAFF	TGTGCCAGCTCACTAAAAGAGAGTCGGGAGAACACTGAAGCTTTCTTT
.	TRBV10-3	.	TRBJ2-1	CAATWGGLYNEQFF	TGTGCCGCCACCTGGGGGGGCCTCTACAATGAGCAGTTCTTC
.	TRBV19	.	TRBJ2-2	CASSSGQSVRTGELFF	TGTGCCAGTAGTTCCGGACAATCGGTCCGCACCGGGGAGCTGTTTTTT
TRBD1	TRBV27	once	TRBJ2-3	CASSLPGQHTDTQYF	TGTGCCAGCAGTTTACCGGGACAGCACACAGATACGCAGTATTTT
.	TRBV21-1	once	TRBJ2-3	CASGQGPSGGNGSTDTQYF	TGTGCCAGCGGGCAAGGCCCTAGCGGGGGGAACGGAAGCACAGATACGCAGTATTTT
TRBD2	TRBV3-1/TRBV3-2	.	TRBJ2-2	CASSQRGGTGELFF	TGTGCCAGCAGCCAACGGGGGGGCACCGGGGAGCTGTTTTTT
.	TRBV10-3	.	TRBJ1-2	CASSPALGDYGYTF	TGTGCCTCATCACCTGCGCTAGGGGATTATGGCTACACCTTC
TRBD1	TRBV3-1/TRBV3-2	few	TRBJ1-1	CASSNGQGGTLRGAAFF	TGTGCCAGCAGCAATGGACAGGGGGGAACCCTACGCGGGGCGGCTTTCTTT
TRBD1	TRBV6-5	.	TRBJ2-5	CASMRQGVETQYF	TGTGCCAGCATGAGACAGGGTGTAGAGACCCAGTACTTC
.	TRBV29-1	.	TRBJ1-2	CSVPNFSSGGGYGYTF	TGCAGCGTTCCGAACTTCTCCTCCGGGGGGGGCTATGGCTACACCTTC
TRBD1	TRBV5-1	.	TRBJ2-7	CASSLVAGGTYEQYF	TGCGCCAGCAGCTTGGTAGCAGGGGGAACCTACGAGCAGTACTTC
TRBD1	TRBV5-1	.	TRBJ2-1	CASSLGAGTGHNEQFF	TGCGCCAGCAGCTTGGGAGCCGGGACAGGCCACAATGAGCAGTTCTTC